This T cell receptor beta chain was found in a study of cytomegalovirus exposure and HLA in healthy donors. About this clone itself: Its specificity is unknown.

Between the trimmed V and J ends, which lost 2 bases and 1 base, there was a span of 9 bases. CDR1 and CDR2 from the germline V gene are LGHNA and YSLEER. The CDR3 has 15 amino acids. The primer mix had 60 Vbeta and 13 Jbeta primers. The authors' processing: Later work found 80 million to 85 million unique TCR beta chains, with 9.5 million to 11 million shared. Generated by immunoSEQ multiplex PCR, the TCRdb table keeps only in-frame clones and is missing some. Clonal size and the V and J genes are those of that table, whereas D and trimming came from the DNA. The table records roughly 190,000 clones, 79% of them present only once. Study-wide results and caveats: Because they were indistinguishable, some V segments, including TRBV6-2 and TRBV6-3, were excluded.

Each of the donors was a healthy bone marrow donor. The chain recombines TRBV4-3 with TRBJ1-5; D is unresolved. The TCR sequence derives from a girl between 5 and 17 years old in good health and CMV-seropositive. Sequenced: PBMCs. Here the CDR3 reads CASSQFPQSNQPQHF. The CDR3 DNA follows: TGCGCCAGCAGCCAATTTCCTCAGAGCAATCAGCCCCAGCATTTT.